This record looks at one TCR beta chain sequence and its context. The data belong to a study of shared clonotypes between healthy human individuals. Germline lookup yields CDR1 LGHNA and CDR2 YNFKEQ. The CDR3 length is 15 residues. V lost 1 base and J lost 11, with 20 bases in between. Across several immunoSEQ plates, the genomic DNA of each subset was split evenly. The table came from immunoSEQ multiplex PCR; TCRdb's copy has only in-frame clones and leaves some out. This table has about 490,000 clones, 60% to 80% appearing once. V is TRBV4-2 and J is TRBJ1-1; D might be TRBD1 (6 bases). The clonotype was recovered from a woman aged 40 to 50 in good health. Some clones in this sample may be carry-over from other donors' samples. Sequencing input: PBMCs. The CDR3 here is CASSQGLGGPGTAFF. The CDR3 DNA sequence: TGTGCCAGCAGCCAAGGCCTCGGGGGGCCAGGCACGGCTTTCTTT.